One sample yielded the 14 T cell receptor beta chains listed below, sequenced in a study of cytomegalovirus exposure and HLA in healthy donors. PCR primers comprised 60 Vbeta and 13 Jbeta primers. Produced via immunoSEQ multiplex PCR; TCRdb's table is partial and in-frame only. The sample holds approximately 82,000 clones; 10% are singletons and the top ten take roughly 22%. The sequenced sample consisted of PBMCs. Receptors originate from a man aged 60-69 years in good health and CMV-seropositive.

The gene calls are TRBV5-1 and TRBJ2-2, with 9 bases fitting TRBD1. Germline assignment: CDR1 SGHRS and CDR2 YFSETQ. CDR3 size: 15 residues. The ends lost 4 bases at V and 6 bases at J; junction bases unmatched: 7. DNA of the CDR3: TGCGCCAGCAGCACCGGGACAGGGTTTCCCGGGGAGCTGTTTTTT. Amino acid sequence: CASSTGTGFPGELFF.

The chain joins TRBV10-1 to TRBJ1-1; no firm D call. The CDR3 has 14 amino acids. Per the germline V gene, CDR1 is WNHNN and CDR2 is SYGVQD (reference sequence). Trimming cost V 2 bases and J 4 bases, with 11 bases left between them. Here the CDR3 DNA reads TGCGCCAGCAGTGAGACATCTAGCGCCACTGAAGCTTTCTTT. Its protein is CASSETSSATEAFF.

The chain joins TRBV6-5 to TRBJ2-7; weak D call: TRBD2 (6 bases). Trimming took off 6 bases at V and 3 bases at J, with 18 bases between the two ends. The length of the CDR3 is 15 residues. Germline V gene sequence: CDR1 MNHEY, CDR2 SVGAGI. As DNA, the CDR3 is TGTGCCAGCAGGAAGGAGGGTCTAGCGAGCTACGAGCAGTACGTC. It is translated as CASRKEGLASYEQYV.

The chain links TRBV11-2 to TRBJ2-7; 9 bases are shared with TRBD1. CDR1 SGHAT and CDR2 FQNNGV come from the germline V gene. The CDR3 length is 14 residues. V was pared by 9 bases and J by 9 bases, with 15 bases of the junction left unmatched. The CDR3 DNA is TGTGCCAGTAAAATTGGGACAGGGAAAACGGGGCAGTACTTC. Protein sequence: CASKIGTGKTGQYF.

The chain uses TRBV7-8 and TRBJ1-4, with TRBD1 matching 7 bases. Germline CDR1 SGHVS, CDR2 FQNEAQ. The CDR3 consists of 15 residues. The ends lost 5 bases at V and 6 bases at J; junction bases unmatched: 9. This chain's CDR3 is CASSEQGWGDEKLFF. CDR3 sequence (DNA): TGTGCCAGCAGCGAACAGGGGTGGGGTGATGAAAAACTGTTTTTT.

The CDR3 loop is CASSLTSTNTGELFF. CDR3 in DNA: TGCGCCAGCAGCCTAACTAGCACGAACACCGGGGAGCTGTTTTTT. The chain joins TRBV5-1 to TRBJ2-2, with TRBD2 as a possible D gene (6 bases). Germline loops: CDR1 SGHRS, CDR2 YFSETQ. The CDR3 is made up of 15 amino acids. Trimming removed 4 bases from V and 0 bases from J, with 10 bases in between.

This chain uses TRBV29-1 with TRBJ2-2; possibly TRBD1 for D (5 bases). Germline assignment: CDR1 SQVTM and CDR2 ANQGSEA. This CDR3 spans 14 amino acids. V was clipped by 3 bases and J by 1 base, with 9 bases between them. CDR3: CSVDGRGNTGELFF. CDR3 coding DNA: TGCAGCGTTGATGGAAGGGGGAACACCGGGGAGCTGTTTTTT.

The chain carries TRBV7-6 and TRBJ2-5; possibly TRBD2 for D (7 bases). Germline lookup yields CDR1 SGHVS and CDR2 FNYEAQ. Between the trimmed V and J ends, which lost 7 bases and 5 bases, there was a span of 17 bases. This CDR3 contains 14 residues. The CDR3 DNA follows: TGTGCCAGCACACGAGACGGGGGGCCGGAGACCCAGTACTTC. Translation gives CASTRDGGPETQYF.

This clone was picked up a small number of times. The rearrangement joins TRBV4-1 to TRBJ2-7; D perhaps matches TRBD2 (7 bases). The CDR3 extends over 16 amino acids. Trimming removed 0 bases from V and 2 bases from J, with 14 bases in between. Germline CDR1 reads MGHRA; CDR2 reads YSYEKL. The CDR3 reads CASSQDSAGATYEQYV. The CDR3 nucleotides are TGCGCCAGCAGCCAAGATTCGGCGGGGGCCACCTACGAGCAGTACGTC.

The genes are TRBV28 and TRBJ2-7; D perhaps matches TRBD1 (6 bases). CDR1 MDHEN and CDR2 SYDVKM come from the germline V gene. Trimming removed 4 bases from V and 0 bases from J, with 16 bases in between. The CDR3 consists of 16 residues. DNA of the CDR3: TGTGCCAGCAGTTCCGGGACAACATCTAGCTCCTACGAGCAGTACGTC. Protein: CASSSGTTSSSYEQYV.

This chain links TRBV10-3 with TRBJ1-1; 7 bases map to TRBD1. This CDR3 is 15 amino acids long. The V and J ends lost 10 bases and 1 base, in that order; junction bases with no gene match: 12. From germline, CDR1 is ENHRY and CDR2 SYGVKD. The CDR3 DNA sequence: TGTGCCAGCAGCCCTTTGGGACAGCAGAACACTGAAGCTTTCTTT. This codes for CASSPLGQQNTEAFF.

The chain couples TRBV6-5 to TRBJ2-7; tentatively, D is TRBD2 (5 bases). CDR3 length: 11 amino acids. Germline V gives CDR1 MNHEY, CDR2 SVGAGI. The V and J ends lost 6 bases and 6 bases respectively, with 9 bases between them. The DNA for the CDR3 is TGTGCCAGCAGATCTGGAGGCGAGCAGTACGTC. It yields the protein CASRSGGEQYV.

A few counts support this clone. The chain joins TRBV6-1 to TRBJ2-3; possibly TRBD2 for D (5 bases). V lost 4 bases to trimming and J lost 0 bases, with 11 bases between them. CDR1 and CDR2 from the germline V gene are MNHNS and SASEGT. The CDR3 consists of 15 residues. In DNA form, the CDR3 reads TGTGCCAGCAGTGCTCCGGGATTTAGCACAGATACGCAGTATTTT. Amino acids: CASSAPGFSTDTQYF.

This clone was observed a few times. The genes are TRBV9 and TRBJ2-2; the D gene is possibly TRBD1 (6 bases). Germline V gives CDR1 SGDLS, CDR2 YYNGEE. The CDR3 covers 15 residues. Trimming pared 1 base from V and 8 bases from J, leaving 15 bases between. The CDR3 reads CASSVFNSGQGELFF. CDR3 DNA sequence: TGTGCCAGCAGCGTATTTAATTCGGGACAAGGGGAGCTGTTTTTT.